This T cell receptor beta chain was observed in a study of cytotoxic CD8 clonotypes in ibrutinib-treated CLL. In the study overall: Of the patients, about 12 were relapsed/refractory, roughly 16 treatment-naive and 17 to 18 IGHV unmutated.

Study-wide findings and caveats: Elevated clonality accompanied ibrutinib response, with a return toward baseline values at progression.

TCR beta libraries used about 2.2 micrograms of genomic DNA from cryopreserved PBMCs. TCRdb's copy holds only in-frame clones and misses some; the assay was immunoSEQ multiplex PCR. The table records around 140,000 clones, 76% of them present only once. This clone has just a few counts. Its antigen remains unidentified. Specimen: PBMCs, collected after 24 months of ibrutinib treatment. This clonotype originated in a human donor with chronic lymphocytic leukemia.

The CDR3 DNA reads as TGTGCCAGCTCGCCATCGACGGGACTTCAGCTTGGCTACACCTTC. Translation gives CASSPSTGLQLGYTF. The chain employs TRBV18 and TRBJ1-2, with D possibly matching TRBD1 (5 bases). V lost 6 bases to trimming and J lost 7 bases, with 21 bases between them. Germline CDR1 reads KGHSH; CDR2 reads LQKENI. CDR3 length: 15 residues.